The next 23 T cell receptor beta chains were all read from a single sample in a study of T cells after yellow fever vaccination. MiXCR was run by TCRdb on the 5' RACE reads, yielding one entry per CDR3 protein. This sample has more than 50,000 distinct CDR3 sequences; 4.5% to 6% occur once, and the top ten carry roughly 28%. The input for sequencing was PBMCs, either bulk or a sorted T-cell subset (CD4+, CD8+, memory, or dextramer-sorted; not recorded which), taken on the day of the yellow fever booster vaccination. These receptor sequences come from a man aged 18 to 30 who received the YFV17D yellow fever vaccine.

This clonotype appeared many times. This chain joins TRBV5-1 and TRBJ2-5; the match to TRBD1 covers 11 bases. The CDR3 extends over 15 amino acids. With 4 bases clipped from V and 4 bases from J, the junction kept 6 bases outside the gene matches. Germline V lookup: CDR1 SGHRS, CDR2 YFSETQ. The DNA for the CDR3 is TGCGCCAGCAGCCCCGGGACAGGGGGTGGAGAGACCCAGTACTTC. Translating gives CASSPGTGGGETQYF.

This clonotype was counted at least ten times. The chain joins TRBV20-1 to TRBJ2-5; possibly TRBD1 or TRBD2 for D (5 bases each). Trimming left V 3 bases short and J 5 bases short, with 13 bases between. This CDR3 comprises 13 residues. CDR1 is DFQATT, CDR2 SNEGSKA, per germline (reference sequence). CDR3 nucleotides: TGCAGTGCTAGTGGGGGTTTTGAGGAGACCCAGTACTTC. It translates to CSASGGFEETQYF.

This clonotype came up many times. The chain carries TRBV29-1 and TRBJ1-5, with D tentatively TRBD1 (6 bases). Between the trimmed V and J ends, which lost 5 bases and 4 bases, there was a span of 12 bases. Germline V gene data show CDR1 as SQVTM and CDR2 as ANQGSEA. The CDR3 spans 13 residues. This CDR3 is CSVLGGGNQPQHF. DNA for the CDR3: TGCAGCGTTTTAGGGGGGGGGAATCAGCCCCAGCATTTT. Filled out from reference TRBV29-1 and TRBJ1-5, the complete variable domain reads SAVISQKPSRDICQRGTSLTIQCQVDSQVTMMFWYRQQPGQSLTLIATANQGSEATYESGFVIDKFPISRPNLTFSTLTVSNMSPEDSSIYLCSVLGGGNQPQHFGDGTRLSIL.

This clonotype has just a few counts. The chain links TRBV30 to TRBJ2-7; D is undetermined. V was trimmed by 2 bases and J by 2 bases, leaving 10 bases between them. Germline CDR1 and CDR2: GTSNPN and SVGIG (reference sequence). The CDR3 covers 13 residues. The CDR3 region is CAWSPWVTYEQYF. As DNA, the CDR3 is TGTGCCTGGAGTCCTTGGGTAACCTACGAGCAGTACTTC. The variable domain in full, completed from reference TRBV30 and TRBJ2-7, reads SQTIHQWPATLVQPVGSPLSLECTVEGTSNPNLYWYRQAAGRGLQLLFYSVGIGQISSEVPQNLSASRPQDRQFILSSKKLLLSDSGFYLCAWSPWVTYEQYFGPGTRLTVT.

This clonotype was picked up many times. The chain is built from TRBV7-9 and TRBJ2-7; 8 nucleotides line up with TRBD1. The CDR3 consists of 14 residues. With V trimmed by 6 bases and J by 5 bases, 9 bases remained unmatched. Germline CDR1 reads SEHNR; CDR2 reads FQNEAQ (reference sequence). CDR3 residues: CASRQTGTGHEQYF. In DNA, the CDR3 is TGTGCCAGCAGACAAACCGGGACAGGCCACGAGCAGTACTTC.

This clonotype was observed many times. The gene calls are TRBV7-2 and TRBJ2-7; the D gene is possibly TRBD1 (5 bases). Per the germline V gene, CDR1 is SGHTA and CDR2 is FQGNSA. V lost 5 bases, J lost 6 bases, and 8 bases lay in between. This CDR3 has 11 amino acids. This chain's CDR3 is CASSRGGEQYF. The CDR3 nucleotides are TGTGCCAGCAGCAGGGGTGGCGAGCAGTACTTC.

This clonotype was observed a few times. The chain couples TRBV7-6 to TRBJ2-2; D is unclear. V shed 5 bases and J shed 6 bases, with 7 bases lying between them. Germline values: CDR1 SGHVS, CDR2 FNYEAQ. The CDR3 extends over 12 amino acids. In nucleotides, the CDR3 is TGTGCCAGCAGCCATTTGTCCGGGGAGCTGTTTTTT. The encoded protein is CASSHLSGELFF.

This clonotype appeared many times. Its ends do not fully match the called genes, so a read error is possible. The rearrangement uses TRBV6-5 and TRBJ1-4; D gene ambiguous. There are 9 residues in the CDR3. The germline V gene encodes CDR1 MNHEY and CDR2 SVGAGI. CDR3 amino acids: CASSYSDSF. The CDR3 DNA sequence: TGTGCCAGCAGTTACTCGGATTCTTTT.

The chain couples TRBV7-2 to TRBJ1-4; D not resolved. Trimming stripped 5 bases from V and 12 bases from J, with 13 bases between. The length of the CDR3 is 12 residues. Germline loops: CDR1 SGHTA, CDR2 FQGNSA. The CDR3, as DNA: TGTGCCAGCAGCCCTACCCGATCAGAACTGTTTTTT. Protein: CASSPTRSELFF.

This clonotype was observed at least ten times. V is TRBV5-1 and J is TRBJ1-1, with D perhaps TRBD1 (6 bases). Germline CDR1 and CDR2: SGHRS and YFSETQ. V gave up 2 bases and J gave up 1 base, with 12 bases separating them. The CDR3 loop spans 15 amino acids. The CDR3 here is CASSFRGAGNTEAFF. The CDR3 DNA reads TGCGCCAGCAGCTTTAGGGGGGCGGGGAACACTGAAGCTTTCTTT.

The sample holds many counts of this clonotype. The chain employs TRBV6-5 and TRBJ2-1, with TRBD2 matching 8 bases. The CDR3 is 14 residues long. V lost 4 bases and J lost 8; bases outside the gene matches: 7. Germline assignment: CDR1 MNHEY and CDR2 SVGAGI. The CDR3 DNA is TGTGCCAGCAGTTTCCTAGCGGGTGGTGATGAGCAGTTCTTC. This sequence encodes CASSFLAGGDEQFF.

J is TRBJ2-5 and V is TRBV2; 7 bases align to TRBD1. The CDR3 extends over 11 amino acids. J lost 5 bases, V lost 9 bases, and 3 bases had no gene match. Looked up from germline, CDR1 is SNHLY and CDR2 is FYNNEI. Here the CDR3 reads CASRGQETQYF. The CDR3 DNA follows: TGTGCCAGTAGGGGGCAGGAGACCCAGTACTTC.

The V gene is TRBV11-3, the J gene TRBJ2-3, with 9 bases matching TRBD1. Germline V gives CDR1 SGHNT, CDR2 YENEEA. The V gene end was trimmed by 5 bases and the J gene end by 3 bases; junction bases not matched to a gene: 6. The CDR3 loop spans 15 amino acids. CDR3 region: CASSKDRGNTDTQYF. CDR3 sequence (DNA): TGTGCCAGCAGCAAGGACAGGGGAAATACAGATACGCAGTATTTT.

The table lists this clonotype with many counts. The J gene is TRBJ1-1, the V gene TRBV6-2 or TRBV6-3; 9 bases line up with TRBD1. The CDR3 totals 13 residues. The trim removed 8 bases at V and 5 bases at J, leaving 6 bases unmatched. From germline, CDR1 is MNHEY and CDR2 SVGEGT. DNA for the CDR3: TGTGCCAGCGGAGTCGACAGGGGGACTGAAGCTTTCTTT. Translated, it gives CASGVDRGTEAFF.

The CDR3 coding sequence is TGCGCCAGCAGCTTGGTCTCAAACACCGGGGAGCTGTTTTTT. Its protein product is CASSLVSNTGELFF. The chain carries TRBV5-1 and TRBJ2-2; D gene ambiguous. The germline V gene encodes CDR1 SGHRS and CDR2 YFSETQ. V was cut by 0 bases and J by 2 bases, with 5 bases left in between. The CDR3 spans 14 residues. Full variable domain (outside the CDR3, taken from reference TRBV5-1 and TRBJ2-2): KAGVTQTPRYLIKTRGQQVTLSCSPISGHRSVSWYQQTPGQGLQFLFEYFSETQRNKGNFPGRFSGRQFSNSRSEMNVSTLELGDSALYLCASSLVSNTGELFFGEGSRLTVL.

This clonotype was seen repeatedly, ten times or more. The CDR3 DNA reads TGTGCCAGCTCCCCCGGGACCGGCCCCGGGGAGCTGTTTTTT. Translating it yields CASSPGTGPGELFF. The V call is TRBV18, the J call TRBJ2-2; D could derive from TRBD1 or TRBD2 (5 bases each). Germline values: CDR1 KGHSH, CDR2 LQKENI. There are 14 residues in the CDR3. The V end was cut by 6 bases, the J end by 6 bases, with 14 bases between.

The V gene is TRBV7-2, the J gene TRBJ2-7; tentatively, D is TRBD1 (6 bases). The V and J ends lost 1 base and 6 bases respectively, with 16 bases between them. CDR3 length: 15 residues. The germline V gene encodes CDR1 SGHTA and CDR2 FQGNSA. CDR3 residues: CASSLEGRGSGEQYV. In DNA form, the CDR3 reads TGTGCCAGCAGCTTAGAAGGCAGGGGAAGTGGCGAGCAGTACGTC.

This clonotype was counted only a few times. The gene calls are TRBV6-4 and TRBJ2-5, with D possibly matching TRBD2 (6 bases). Germline lookup yields CDR1 MRHNA and CDR2 SNTAGT. The CDR3 loop spans 11 amino acids. The CDR3 DNA follows: TGTCTTCGCCGGGAGCAAGAGACCCAGTACTTC. Protein sequence: CLRREQETQYF.

There are many counts of this clonotype. This chain connects TRBV29-1 to TRBJ1-1; no firm D call. V lost 7 bases and J lost 3, with 12 bases in between. This CDR3 has 12 residues. The germline CDR1 and CDR2 sequences are SQVTM and ANQGSEA. CDR3 sequence reads: CSGAGGDTEAFF. In nucleotides, the CDR3 is TGCAGCGGTGCGGGCGGGGACACTGAAGCTTTCTTT.

This clonotype was counted ten times or more. The CDR3 protein is CASTVAGDYNEQFF. CDR3 nucleotides: TGTGCCAGCACGGTAGCGGGGGATTACAATGAGCAGTTCTTC. V and J are TRBV27 and TRBJ2-1, with 9 bases matching TRBD2. CDR1 and CDR2 from the germline V gene are MNHEY and SMNVEV (reference sequence). V lost 7 bases to trimming and J lost 4 bases; unmatched junction nucleotides: 5. The length of the CDR3 is 14 residues.

The chain uses TRBV19 and TRBJ2-3; D call uncertain. Germline V lookup: CDR1 LNHDA, CDR2 SQIVND (reference sequence). The CDR3 contains 15 residues. The germline V and J ends were trimmed by 3 bases and 0 bases, with 10 bases remaining between them. The CDR3, as DNA: TGTGCCAGTAGTATGGCCAGCCTAAGCACAGATACGCAGTATTTT. Protein: CASSMASLSTDTQYF.

This clonotype was counted at least ten times. The V call is TRBV7-9, the J call TRBJ2-1; the D is unclear. V lost 3 bases, J lost 7 bases, and 7 bases lay in between. The length of the CDR3 is 12 residues. From germline, CDR1 is SEHNR and CDR2 FQNEAQ (reference sequence). Written as DNA, the CDR3 is TGTGCCAGCAGCTTTTTGCTGAATGAGCAGTTCTTC. The encoded protein is CASSFLLNEQFF.

This chain links TRBV2 with TRBJ1-5; no clear D. Germline CDR1 is SNHLY and CDR2 is FYNNEI. This CDR3 has 18 residues. The V and J ends lost 0 bases and 5 bases respectively, with 20 bases between them. This chain's CDR3 is CASSEAKSGSDRDQPQHF. CDR3 nucleotides: TGTGCCAGCAGTGAAGCGAAGTCGGGATCGGATAGGGATCAGCCCCAGCATTTT.